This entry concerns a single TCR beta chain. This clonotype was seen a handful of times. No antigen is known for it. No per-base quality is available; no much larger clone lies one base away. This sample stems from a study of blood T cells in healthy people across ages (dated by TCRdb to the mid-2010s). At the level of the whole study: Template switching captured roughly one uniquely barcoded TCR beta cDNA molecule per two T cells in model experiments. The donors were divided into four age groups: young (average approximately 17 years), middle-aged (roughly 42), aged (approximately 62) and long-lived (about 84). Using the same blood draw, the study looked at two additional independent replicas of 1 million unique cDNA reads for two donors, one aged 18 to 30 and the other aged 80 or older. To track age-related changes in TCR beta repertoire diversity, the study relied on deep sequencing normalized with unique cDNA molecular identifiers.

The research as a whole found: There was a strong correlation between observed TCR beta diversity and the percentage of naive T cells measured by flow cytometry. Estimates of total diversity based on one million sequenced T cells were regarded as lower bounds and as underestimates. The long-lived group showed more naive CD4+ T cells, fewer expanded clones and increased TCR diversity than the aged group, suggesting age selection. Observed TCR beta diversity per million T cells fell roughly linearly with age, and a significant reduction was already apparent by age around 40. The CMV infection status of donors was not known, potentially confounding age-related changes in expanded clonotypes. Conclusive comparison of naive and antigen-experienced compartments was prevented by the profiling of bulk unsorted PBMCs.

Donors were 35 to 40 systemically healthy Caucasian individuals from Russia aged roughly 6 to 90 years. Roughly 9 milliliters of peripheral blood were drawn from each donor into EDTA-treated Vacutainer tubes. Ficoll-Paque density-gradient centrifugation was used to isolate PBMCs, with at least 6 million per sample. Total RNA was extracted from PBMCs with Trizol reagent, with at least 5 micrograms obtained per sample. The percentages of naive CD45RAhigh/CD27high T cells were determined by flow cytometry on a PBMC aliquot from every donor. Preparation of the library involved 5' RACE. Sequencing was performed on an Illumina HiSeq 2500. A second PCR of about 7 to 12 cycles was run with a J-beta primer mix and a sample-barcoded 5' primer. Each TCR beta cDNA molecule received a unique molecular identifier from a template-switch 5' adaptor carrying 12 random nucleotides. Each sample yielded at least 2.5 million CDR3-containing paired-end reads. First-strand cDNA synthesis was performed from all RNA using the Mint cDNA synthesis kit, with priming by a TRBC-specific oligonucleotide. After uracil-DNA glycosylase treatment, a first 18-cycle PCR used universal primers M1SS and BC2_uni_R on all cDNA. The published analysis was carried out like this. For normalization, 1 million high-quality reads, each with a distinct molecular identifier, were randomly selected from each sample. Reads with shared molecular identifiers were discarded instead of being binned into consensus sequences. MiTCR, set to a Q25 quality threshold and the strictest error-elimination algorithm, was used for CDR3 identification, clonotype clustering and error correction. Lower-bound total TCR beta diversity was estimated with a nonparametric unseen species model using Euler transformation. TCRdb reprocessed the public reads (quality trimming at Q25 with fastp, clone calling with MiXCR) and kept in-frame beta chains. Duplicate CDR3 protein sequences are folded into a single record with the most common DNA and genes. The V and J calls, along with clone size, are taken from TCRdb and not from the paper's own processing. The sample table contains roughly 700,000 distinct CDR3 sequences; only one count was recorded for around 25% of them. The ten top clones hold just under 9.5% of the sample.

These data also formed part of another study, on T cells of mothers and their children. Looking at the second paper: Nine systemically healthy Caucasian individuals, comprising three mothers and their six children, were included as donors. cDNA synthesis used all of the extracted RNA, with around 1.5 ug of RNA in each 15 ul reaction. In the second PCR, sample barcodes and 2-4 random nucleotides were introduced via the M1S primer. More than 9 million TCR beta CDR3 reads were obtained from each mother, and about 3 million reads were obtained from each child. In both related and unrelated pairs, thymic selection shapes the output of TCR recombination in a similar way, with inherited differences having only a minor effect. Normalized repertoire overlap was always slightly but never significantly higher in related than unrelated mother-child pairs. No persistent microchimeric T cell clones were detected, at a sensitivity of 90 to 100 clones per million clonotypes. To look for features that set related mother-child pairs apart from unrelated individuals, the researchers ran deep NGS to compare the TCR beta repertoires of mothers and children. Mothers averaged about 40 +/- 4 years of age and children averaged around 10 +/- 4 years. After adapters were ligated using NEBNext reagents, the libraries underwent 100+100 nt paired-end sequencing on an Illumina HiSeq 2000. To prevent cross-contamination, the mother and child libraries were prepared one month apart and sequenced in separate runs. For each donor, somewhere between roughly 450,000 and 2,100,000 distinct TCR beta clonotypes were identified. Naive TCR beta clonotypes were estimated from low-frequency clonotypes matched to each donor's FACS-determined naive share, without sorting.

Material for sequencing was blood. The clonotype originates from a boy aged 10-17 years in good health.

The CDR3 region reads CASSLGGARGIQYF. The nucleotide sequence reads as follows: TGTGCCAGCAGCTTAGGAGGGGCGCGCGGCATTCAGTACTTC. Rearrangement joined TRBV7-9 to TRBJ2-4; the D gene could be either TRBD1 or TRBD2, each agreeing at 5 bases. Looking up the germline V gene (reference sequence) yields CDR1 SEHNR and CDR2 FQNEAQ. V and J lose 1 base and 9 bases, and a span of 13 bases separates them. Spanning cysteine to phenylalanine, the CDR3 consists of 14 amino acids. The DNA shown is the 42-base CDR3, in frame from base 1. Reference TRBV7-9 and TRBJ2-4 proteins supply the regions before and after the CDR3; the full variable domain is: DTGVSQNPRHKITKRGQNVTFRCDPISEHNRLYWYRQTLGQGPEFLTYFQNEAQLEKSRLLSDRFSAERPKGSFSTLEIQRTEQGDSAMYLCASSLGGARGIQYFGAGTRLSVL.